Listed below are T cell receptor beta chains from one sample, sequenced in a study of blood T cell repertoires in COVID-19. Produced via immunoSEQ multiplex PCR; TCRdb's table is partial and in-frame only. The table includes more than 200,000 clones, 70% to 90% detected once. Sequenced input: peripheral blood. The receptors shown here come from an elderly man with acute or convalescent COVID-19. The CDR3 runs from the conserved cysteine through the conserved F or W. A D gene is named only where the DNA matches it firmly. For some rows the clone size is stated as once, few or many, or as a class when expanded; others skip it.

TRBV19	once	NA	TRBJ2-7	TGTGCCAGTAGTTTCGGGAGTAGGTACGAGCAGTACTTC	CASSFGSRYEQYF
TRBV6-5	NA	TRBD2	TRBJ2-7	TGTGCCAGCTGTATAAGCGGGGTGATCTCCTACGAGCAGTACTTC	CASCISGVISYEQYF
TRBV19	once	TRBD1	TRBJ2-1	TGTGCCAGTGGCAGGGGGCCACCATACAATGAGCAGTTCTTC	CASGRGPPYNEQFF
TRBV29-1	NA	NA	TRBJ1-1	TGCAGCGTTGGGGCAGGGGTCCGCACTGAAGCTTTCTTT	CSVGAGVRTEAFF
TRBV3-1/TRBV3-2	NA	TRBD2	TRBJ2-2	TGTGCCAGCAGCTTACAGCGGGGCGCGAACACCGGGGAGCTGTTTTTT	CASSLQRGANTGELFF
TRBV7-2	NA	NA	TRBJ1-6	TGTGCCAGCAGCCTAGGTCAGGGAACTAATTCACCCCTCCACTTT	CASSLGQGTNSPLHF
TRBV19	NA	NA	TRBJ1-5	TGTGCCAGTAGTATTGCGAAGAATAGCAATCAGCCCCAGCATTTT	CASSIAKNSNQPQHF
TRBV12-3/TRBV12-4	once	TRBD1	TRBJ1-5	TGTGCCAGCAGCTTAACAGGGGATCAGCCCCAGCATTTT	CASSLTGDQPQHF
TRBV28	NA	NA	TRBJ1-1	TGTGCCAGCAGTTTGACTCCCACCAGATTGAACACTGAAGCTTTCTTT	CASSLTPTRLNTEAFF
TRBV18	NA	NA	TRBJ2-7	TGTGCCAGCTCACCAGAGACAGGCTCCTACGAGCAGTACTTC	CASSPETGSYEQYF
TRBV6-5	NA	NA	TRBJ2-7	TGTGCCAGCAGACGTATTAGCGGACCCTACGAGCAGTACTTC	CASRRISGPYEQYF
TRBV19	NA	NA	TRBJ1-2	TGTGCCAGTAGCTCGGACACGAACTATGGCTACACCTTC	CASSSDTNYGYTF
TRBV4-3	NA	NA	TRBJ2-7	TGCGCCAGCAGCCATCGCCCCCAATCAGGCGAGCAGTACTTC	CASSHRPQSGEQYF
TRBV6-5	NA	NA	TRBJ1-2	TGTGCCAGCAGGCTCGAGAGGGCAGGAGCCTATGGCTACACCTTC	CASRLERAGAYGYTF
TRBV18	NA	TRBD2	TRBJ2-5	TGTGCCAGCTCACGAACCCTAGCGGCCCAAGAGACCCAGTACTTC	CASSRTLAAQETQYF
TRBV3-1/TRBV3-2	NA	NA	TRBJ2-5	TGTGCCAGCAGCCAAGACACTAGGACCCAGTACTTC	CASSQDTRTQYF
TRBV7-8	NA	NA	TRBJ1-2	TGTGCCAGCAGCCCGAGGGGAGTGGGCGGCGGCGGGGGTTCTGGCTACACCTTC	CASSPRGVGGGGGSGYTF
TRBV27	once	NA	TRBJ2-5	TGTGCCAGCAGTCCCAGGGTACAAGAGACCCAGTACTTC	CASSPRVQETQYF